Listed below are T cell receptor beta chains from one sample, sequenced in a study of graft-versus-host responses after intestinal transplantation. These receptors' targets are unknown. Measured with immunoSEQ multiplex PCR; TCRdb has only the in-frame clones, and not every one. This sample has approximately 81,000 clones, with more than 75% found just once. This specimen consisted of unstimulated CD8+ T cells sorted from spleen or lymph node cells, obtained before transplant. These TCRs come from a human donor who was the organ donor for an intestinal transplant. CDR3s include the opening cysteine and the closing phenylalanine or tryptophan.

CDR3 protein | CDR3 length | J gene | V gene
CASSLVGGGSYTF | 13 | TRBJ1-2 | TRBV7-3
CASSLSGQTLNTEAFF | 16 | TRBJ1-1 | TRBV5-1
CASVATGAGANVLTF | 15 | TRBJ2-6 | TRBV19
CASSLVGEKNTGELFF | 16 | TRBJ2-2 | TRBV5-1
CSVVAGRSKNIQYF | 14 | TRBJ2-4 | TRBV29-1
CASSLEGASHEQYF | 14 | TRBJ2-7 | TRBV5-1
CASSRQRYNEQFF | 13 | TRBJ2-1 | TRBV5-1
CASSQVRLFSSPLHF | 15 | TRBJ1-6 | TRBV4-1
CASSPTGGRETQYF | 14 | TRBJ2-5 | TRBV7-6
CASSPLAGDYEQYF | 14 | TRBJ2-7 | TRBV5-5
CASSPGRINYGYTF | 14 | TRBJ1-2 | TRBV9
CASSPGALDTEAFF | 14 | TRBJ1-1 | TRBV7-9
CASSSTSGLLYNEQFF | 16 | TRBJ2-1 | TRBV7-9
CASSDSPGTGELFF | 14 | TRBJ2-2 | TRBV6-4
CASSPRRDVSKAFF | 14 | TRBJ1-1 | TRBV7-9
CASSPATNPTRGHEQYF | 17 | TRBJ2-7 | TRBV2
CASSQVEGSNYGYTF | 15 | TRBJ1-2 | TRBV4-1
CASSEPDYVWNEQFF | 15 | TRBJ2-1 | TRBV2
CASSQTGGGYTF | 12 | TRBJ1-2 | TRBV4-1
CATSRDLGGSNEQFF | 15 | TRBJ2-1 | TRBV15
CASRGNEQFF | 10 | TRBJ2-1 | TRBV2
CASSPLALAVNTGELFF | 17 | TRBJ2-2 | TRBV7-3
CASSISYRLSYEQYF | 15 | TRBJ2-7 | TRBV7-9
CASSYGTRGKGYTF | 14 | TRBJ1-2 | TRBV6-6
CASSPPWGKVVNSPLHF | 17 | TRBJ1-6 | TRBV4-2
CASSLGPSGTGELFF | 15 | TRBJ2-2 | TRBV5-4
CASSLAGGGLTDTQYF | 16 | TRBJ2-3 | TRBV5-1
CASVERSSYNSPLHF | 15 | TRBJ1-6 | TRBV6-1
CAWSGGTDAGEQYF | 14 | TRBJ2-7 | TRBV30
CASRWGLGNTEAFF | 14 | TRBJ1-1 | TRBV27
CATSSRSFGELFF | 13 | TRBJ2-2 | TRBV15
CASSLGADGLYF | 12 | TRBJ2-7 | TRBV7-2
CASNSFVSGNTIYF | 14 | TRBJ1-3 | TRBV6-5
CASTLPGLYNEQFF | 14 | TRBJ2-1 | TRBV6-1
CASSQVPWGLPSEQYF | 16 | TRBJ2-7 | TRBV4-2
CASRTGRTLNEKLFF | 15 | TRBJ1-4 | TRBV5-6
CASSRTRNRGGQGYTF | 16 | TRBJ1-2 | TRBV5-6
CSVEDLSGTGLLLNTEAFF | 19 | TRBJ1-1 | TRBV29-1
CASSPELSTEAFF | 13 | TRBJ1-1 | TRBV5-4
CASSPETGTNTEAFF | 15 | TRBJ1-1 | TRBV4-1
CASSPGLGYEQYF | 13 | NA | TRBV10-1
CASSLTRYEQYF | 12 | TRBJ2-7 | TRBV28